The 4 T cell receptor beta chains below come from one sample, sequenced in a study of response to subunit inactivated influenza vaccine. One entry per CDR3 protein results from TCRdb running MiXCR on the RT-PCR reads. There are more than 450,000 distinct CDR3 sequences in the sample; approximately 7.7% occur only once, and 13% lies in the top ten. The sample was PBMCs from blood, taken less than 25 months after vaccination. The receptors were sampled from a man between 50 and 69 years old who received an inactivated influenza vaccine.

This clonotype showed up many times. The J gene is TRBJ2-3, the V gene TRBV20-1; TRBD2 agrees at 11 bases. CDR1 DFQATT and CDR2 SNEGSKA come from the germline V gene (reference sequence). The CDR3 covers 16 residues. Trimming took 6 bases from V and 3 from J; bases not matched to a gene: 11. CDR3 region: CSALSGRAGFTDTQYF. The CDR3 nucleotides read TGCAGTGCCCTTAGCGGGAGGGCCGGTTTTACAGATACGCAGTATTTT.

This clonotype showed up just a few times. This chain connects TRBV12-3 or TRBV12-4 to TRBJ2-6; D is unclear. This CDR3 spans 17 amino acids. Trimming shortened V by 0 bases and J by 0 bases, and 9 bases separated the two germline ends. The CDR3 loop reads CASSLAGQSSGANVLTF. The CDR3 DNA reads TGTGCCAGCAGTTTAGCAGGGCAGTCCTCTGGGGCCAACGTCCTGACTTTC.

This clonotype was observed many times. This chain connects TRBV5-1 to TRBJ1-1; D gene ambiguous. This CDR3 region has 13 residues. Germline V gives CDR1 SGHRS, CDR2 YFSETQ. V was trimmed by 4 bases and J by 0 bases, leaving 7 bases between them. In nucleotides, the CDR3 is TGCGCCAGCAGCACAGCACTGAACACTGAAGCTTTCTTT. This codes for CASSTALNTEAFF. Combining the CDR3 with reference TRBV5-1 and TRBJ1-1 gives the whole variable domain KAGVTQTPRYLIKTRGQQVTLSCSPISGHRSVSWYQQTPGQGLQFLFEYFSETQRNKGNFPGRFSGRQFSNSRSEMNVSTLELGDSALYLCASSTALNTEAFFGQGTRLTVV.

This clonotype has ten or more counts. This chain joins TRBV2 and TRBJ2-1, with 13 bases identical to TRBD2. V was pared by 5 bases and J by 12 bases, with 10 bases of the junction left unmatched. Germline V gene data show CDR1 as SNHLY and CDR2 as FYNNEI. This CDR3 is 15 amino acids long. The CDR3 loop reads CASSPLGLAGLGQFF. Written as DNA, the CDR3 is TGTGCCAGCAGTCCTTTGGGACTAGCGGGATTGGGGCAGTTCTTC.